A selection of T cell receptor beta chains follows, all from one sample in a study of cytotoxic CD8 clonotypes in ibrutinib-treated CLL. The table came from immunoSEQ multiplex PCR; TCRdb's copy has only in-frame clones and leaves some out. This table has about 39,000 clones, around 67% appearing once. The material was PBMCs, obtained at disease progression, from a patient treated with ibrutinib. These receptors came from a human donor with chronic lymphocytic leukemia. CDR3s include the opening cysteine and the closing phenylalanine or tryptophan. Each record gives: D gene, J gene, V gene, clone size, CDR3 DNA, CDR3 protein. D genes are given only for firm matches. The size entry is marked missing in some rows and otherwise reads once, few, many or a size class.

D gene: -; J gene: TRBJ1-4; V gene: TRBV7-9; clone size: few; CDR3 DNA: TGTGCCAGCAGCGCCGACGGGATTAATGAAAAACTGTTTTTT; CDR3 protein: CASSADGINEKLFF
D gene: -; J gene: TRBJ2-3; V gene: TRBV7-9; clone size: -; CDR3 DNA: TGTGCCAGCAGCCCTCACGGGAGCACAGATACGCAGTATTTT; CDR3 protein: CASSPHGSTDTQYF
D gene: TRBD1; J gene: TRBJ1-4; V gene: TRBV11-1; clone size: -; CDR3 DNA: TGTGCCAGCAGCCCCGGACAGGGGGAAATCGAAAAACTGTTTTTT; CDR3 protein: CASSPGQGEIEKLFF
D gene: -; J gene: TRBJ2-1; V gene: TRBV19; clone size: -; CDR3 DNA: TGTGCCACCGGGGAGGGCAGGGGGGAAGATGAGCAGTTCTTC; CDR3 protein: CATGEGRGEDEQFF
D gene: -; J gene: TRBJ2-7; V gene: TRBV7-9; clone size: -; CDR3 DNA: TGTGCCAGCAGCGGAAGGGACCGAGGCTCCTACGAGCAGTACTTC; CDR3 protein: CASSGRDRGSYEQYF
D gene: TRBD2; J gene: TRBJ2-1; V gene: TRBV5-1; clone size: -; CDR3 DNA: TGCGCCAGCAGCGTGCCTAAGGGACTAGCGGAGACGGATGAGCAGTTCTTC; CDR3 protein: CASSVPKGLAETDEQFF
D gene: -; J gene: TRBJ2-5; V gene: TRBV7-2; clone size: once; CDR3 DNA: TGTGCCAGCAGCTTAGCGGGTGAAGAGACTAGGTACTTC; CDR3 protein: CASSLAGEETRYF
D gene: -; J gene: TRBJ1-5; V gene: TRBV2; clone size: -; CDR3 DNA: TGTGCCAGCAGCCGGGACCTTGCTGGGCCCCAGCATTTT; CDR3 protein: CASSRDLAGPQHF
D gene: TRBD2; J gene: TRBJ2-5; V gene: TRBV27; clone size: -; CDR3 DNA: TGTGCCAGCAGCCCCGGGACTAGCGGTGAGACCCAGTACTTC; CDR3 protein: CASSPGTSGETQYF
D gene: -; J gene: TRBJ2-7; V gene: TRBV15; clone size: -; CDR3 DNA: TGTGCCACCAGCAGAGACAGCGGAGGTAGGGGGAGCGAGCAGTACTTC; CDR3 protein: CATSRDSGGRGSEQYF
D gene: -; J gene: TRBJ2-1; V gene: TRBV5-1; clone size: -; CDR3 DNA: TGCGCCAGCAGCTTTCAGGGTTCCTACAATGAGCAGTTCTTC; CDR3 protein: CASSFQGSYNEQFF
D gene: -; J gene: TRBJ2-6; V gene: TRBV27; clone size: -; CDR3 DNA: TGTGCCAGCAGTTTAGAGCCCAGTTACTCTGGGGCCAACGTCCTGACTTTC; CDR3 protein: CASSLEPSYSGANVLTF
D gene: -; J gene: TRBJ1-1; V gene: TRBV27; clone size: once; CDR3 DNA: TGTGCCAGCAGTGGGGGCCCGGGTACTGAAGCTTTCTTT; CDR3 protein: CASSGGPGTEAFF
D gene: -; J gene: TRBJ2-7; V gene: TRBV20-1; clone size: -; CDR3 DNA: TGCAGTGCTAGTAGTGTGGTCGAGCAGTACTTC; CDR3 protein: CSASSVVEQYF
D gene: -; J gene: TRBJ2-7; V gene: TRBV7-9; clone size: -; CDR3 DNA: TGTGCCAGCAGCTTAGCGGTGGAGCTTTACGAGCAGTACTTC; CDR3 protein: CASSLAVELYEQYF
D gene: TRBD2; J gene: TRBJ2-1; V gene: TRBV6-5; clone size: many; CDR3 DNA: TGTGCCAGCAGTATAGGACGGGAGGGCGATGAGCAGTTCTTC; CDR3 protein: CASSIGREGDEQFF
D gene: -; J gene: TRBJ1-1; V gene: TRBV4-3; clone size: few; CDR3 DNA: TGCGCCAGCAGCCAAGATAGGGGGGCGGTCACTGAAGCTTTCTTT; CDR3 protein: CASSQDRGAVTEAFF
D gene: TRBD1; J gene: TRBJ1-1; V gene: TRBV6-4; clone size: once; CDR3 DNA: TGTGCCAGCAGTAGGGAGACAGGGGGCACTGAAGCTTTCTTT; CDR3 protein: CASSRETGGTEAFF
D gene: -; J gene: TRBJ2-7; V gene: TRBV11-1; clone size: few; CDR3 DNA: TGTGCCAGCAGCTTAGTCAGGGAAACCTACGAGCAGTACTTC; CDR3 protein: CASSLVRETYEQYF
D gene: -; J gene: TRBJ1-1; V gene: TRBV27; clone size: -; CDR3 DNA: TGTGCCAGCAGTTTTCGCGGGGAGGGGGTGGCTTTCTTT; CDR3 protein: CASSFRGEGVAFF
D gene: -; J gene: TRBJ2-5; V gene: TRBV5-1; clone size: -; CDR3 DNA: TGCGCCAGCAGCAAGGACTGGCAATCTCAAGAGACCCAGTACTTC; CDR3 protein: CASSKDWQSQETQYF
D gene: -; J gene: TRBJ2-5; V gene: TRBV7-8; clone size: -; CDR3 DNA: TGTGCCAGCAGCTTAGCGGGCATCCAAGAGACCCAGTACTTC; CDR3 protein: CASSLAGIQETQYF
D gene: TRBD1; J gene: TRBJ2-5; V gene: TRBV5-8; clone size: -; CDR3 DNA: TGTGCCAGCAGCCGAAACCACGGGACAGGGGGTACCCAAGAGACCCAGTACTTC; CDR3 protein: CASSRNHGTGGTQETQYF